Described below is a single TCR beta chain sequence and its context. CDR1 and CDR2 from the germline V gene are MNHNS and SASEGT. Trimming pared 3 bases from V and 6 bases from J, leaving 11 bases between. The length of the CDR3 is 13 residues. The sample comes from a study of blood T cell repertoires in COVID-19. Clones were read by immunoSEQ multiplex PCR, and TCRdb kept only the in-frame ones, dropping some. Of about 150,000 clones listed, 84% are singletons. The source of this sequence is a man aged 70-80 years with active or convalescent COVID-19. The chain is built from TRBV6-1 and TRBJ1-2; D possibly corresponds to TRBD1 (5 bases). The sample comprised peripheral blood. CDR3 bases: TGTGCCAGCAGTGATCAGGGTTTTGATGGCTACACCTTC. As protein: CASSDQGFDGYTF.